A selection of T cell receptor beta chains follows, all from one sample in a study of Tregs in tolerant kidney transplant recipients. Sequencing was performed with immunoSEQ multiplex PCR; in TCRdb, only in-frame clones are kept and a portion is missing. This sample has about 120,000 clones, with roughly nine tenths found just once. The sequenced material came from CD4+ T cells from blood. Every receptor here comes from a human donor in good health. CDR3s include the opening cysteine and the closing phenylalanine or tryptophan. Each record gives: J gene, V gene, clone size, D gene, CDR3 DNA, CDR3 protein. D genes are given only for firm matches. Rows may omit the clone size; those that give it use once, few, many or a size class.

>TRBJ2-2|TRBV5-1|.|TRBD1
TGCGCCAGCAGCTTTGCCGGGACAGGGGGTCACACCGGGGAGCTGTTTTTT
CASSFAGTGGHTGELFF
>TRBJ1-3|TRBV7-9|.|TRBD1
TGTGCCAGCAGCCATCGCCAGACAGGGGCGGCTGGAAACACCATATATTTT
CASSHRQTGAAGNTIYF
>TRBJ2-3|TRBV9|.|TRBD2
TGTGCCAGCAGCATCCGCGTCAGCGGGGGCACAGATACGCAGTATTTT
CASSIRVSGGTDTQYF
>TRBJ2-5|TRBV14|.|.
TGTGCCAGCAGCCACGGACCGCAAGAGACCCAGTACTTC
CASSHGPQETQYF
>TRBJ1-2|TRBV5-1|.|.
TGCGCCAGCAGCCCGTCGACGGGGTCAAACTATGGCTACACCTTC
CASSPSTGSNYGYTF
>TRBJ2-1|TRBV4-1|.|TRBD2
TGCGCCAGCTCCACCCTGTGGCGGGGGGGCTTCGATGAGCAGTTCTTC
CASSTLWRGGFDEQFF
>TRBJ1-4|TRBV5-1|.|.
TGCGCCAGCAGGAGGACACAGAATGAAAAACTGTTTTTT
CASRRTQNEKLFF
>TRBJ2-5|TRBV7-6|.|TRBD1
TGTGCCAGCAGCTTGGACAGGGAAGAGACCCAGTACTTC
CASSLDREETQYF
>TRBJ2-7|TRBV6-6|.|.
TGTGCCATCTCCGGGGGCGCTACCTACGAGCAGTACTTC
CAISGGATYEQYF
>TRBJ1-5|TRBV6-6|.|.
TGTGCCAGCACCGGCAATAGCAATCAGCCCCAGCATTTT
CASTGNSNQPQHF
>TRBJ1-1|TRBV5-1|.|.
TGCGCCAGCAGCTTACAGGGAGCTGAAGCTTTCTTT
CASSLQGAEAFF
>TRBJ2-1|TRBV5-6|.|.
TGTGCCAGCAGCTTAGGCAGGAACACCTACAATGAGCAGTTCTTC
CASSLGRNTYNEQFF
>TRBJ2-5|TRBV7-8|once|TRBD2
TGTGCCAGCGCGAGGGGTAGCGGGAGGACGAAAGAGACCCAGTACTTC
CASARGSGRTKETQYF
>TRBJ2-1|TRBV11-3|.|.
TGTGCCAGCAGCCTGACCCGGCTCAATGAGCAGTTCTTC
CASSLTRLNEQFF
>TRBJ2-2|TRBV19|.|.
TGTGCCAGTAGTATATTAGGGGCGAACACCGGGGAGCTGTTTTTT
CASSILGANTGELFF
>TRBJ2-7|TRBV5-1|.|.
TGCGCCAGCAGCTTTTTACAGGGCTACGAGCAGTACTTC
CASSFLQGYEQYF
>TRBJ2-2|TRBV5-1|.|.
TGCGCCAGCAGCTTGCTGGAGAACACCGGGGAGCTGTTTTTT
CASSLLENTGELFF
>TRBJ1-5|TRBV5-1|.|.
TGCGCCAGCAGCTTGGAGGGCCTTAATAGCAATCAGCCCCAGCATTTT
CASSLEGLNSNQPQHF
>TRBJ2-5|TRBV4-2|.|.
TGTGCCAGCAGCCTCCAAGAGACCCAGTACTTC
CASSLQETQYF
>TRBJ1-2|TRBV6-5|.|TRBD1
TGTGCCAGCAGTTTCGGGACAGGGGGTGGCTACACCTTC
CASSFGTGGGYTF
>TRBJ2-7|TRBV10-3|.|.
TGTGCCATCAGTGAAAAGGGTTTGGCCTACGAGCAGTACTTC
CAISEKGLAYEQYF
>TRBJ2-7|TRBV6-1|.|TRBD1
TGTGCCAGCCAAATTACAGGGGTCGGCGAGCAGTACTTC
CASQITGVGEQYF
>TRBJ2-1|TRBV19|.|TRBD2
TGTGCCAGTAGTCCCCGGACTAGCCGTGATGAGCAGTTCTTC
CASSPRTSRDEQFF
>TRBJ2-4|TRBV28|.|TRBD1
TGTGCCAGCAGTGGGACAGGGACAAACATTCAGTACTTC
CASSGTGTNIQYF
>TRBJ2-3|TRBV2|once|.
TGTGCCAGCAGTGAAGACGCGGGAGATACGCAGTATTTT
CASSEDAGDTQYF
>TRBJ2-4|TRBV30|.|.
TGTGCCTGGAGTGTGGGGGGGCCCGCCAAAAACATTCAGTACTTC
CAWSVGGPAKNIQYF
>TRBJ2-7|TRBV19|.|.
TGTGCCAGTAGTATCGCGGGTGCCTCCTACGAGCAGTACTTC
CASSIAGASYEQYF
>TRBJ2-1|TRBV18|.|.
TGTGCCAGCTCACCGAGGAATGAGCAGTTCTTC
CASSPRNEQFF
>TRBJ2-7|TRBV6-1|.|.
TGTGCCAGCAGTTCGCAGGGTTTCTACGAGCAGTACTTC
CASSSQGFYEQYF
>TRBJ1-1|TRBV7-9|.|TRBD1
TGTGCCAGCAGCTCGAGACAGGGCCCTATAAACACTGAAGCTTTCTTT
CASSSRQGPINTEAFF
>TRBJ1-5|TRBV11-2|once|.
TGTGCCAGCAGCTTAGCAGGGAGAGAAGACCAGCCCCAGCATTTT
CASSLAGREDQPQHF
>TRBJ2-1|TRBV4-2|.|.
TGTGCCAGCAGCCAAGACTCTCTAGACAATGAGCAGTTCTTC
CASSQDSLDNEQFF
>TRBJ1-2|TRBV11-2|.|TRBD1
TGTGCCAGCAGCTTAACAGGGGCCCCATATGGCTACACCTTC
CASSLTGAPYGYTF
>TRBJ1-2|TRBV2|.|.
TGTGCCAGCAGTGTAGAAGGGGAAGGGGGCTACACCTTC
CASSVEGEGGYTF
>TRBJ2-4|TRBV6-6|.|.
TGTGCCAGCACCAGACAGGCGGCGGAGGACATTCAGTACTTC
CASTRQAAEDIQYF
>TRBJ2-4|TRBV15|.|.
TGTGCCACCAGCAGACAGCCGCCGTTCAAAAACATTCAGTACTTC
CATSRQPPFKNIQYF
>TRBJ2-1|TRBV2|.|TRBD2
TGTGCCAGCAGAGCTAGCGGGGGGGCTAGGAGCGAGCAGTTCTTC
CASRASGGARSEQFF
>TRBJ1-1|TRBV30|.|TRBD1
TGTGCCTGGAGGATAGGGGACAGACAGGTAAACACTGAAGCTTTCTTT
CAWRIGDRQVNTEAFF
>TRBJ2-3|TRBV5-8|once|TRBD1
TGTGCCAGCAGCTTGGAGGGGGCGGGCACAGATACGCAGTATTTT
CASSLEGAGTDTQYF
>TRBJ2-3|TRBV5-1|.|TRBD2
TGCGCCAGCAGCTTGGGGCTAGCGGGGCCTAGCACAGATACGCAGTATTTT
CASSLGLAGPSTDTQYF
>TRBJ2-5|TRBV2|.|.
TGTGCCAGCGGGTCATTAAGGGGCGGGGAGACCCAGTACTTC
CASGSLRGGETQYF
>TRBJ2-5|TRBV27|.|.
TGTGCCAGCAGTTGGGGGTATGGACGAGGGGAGACCCAGTACTTC
CASSWGYGRGETQYF
>TRBJ2-5|TRBV6-6|.|TRBD2
TGTGCCAGCAGTTACACTAGCGGCTACCAAGAGACCCAGTACTTC
CASSYTSGYQETQYF
>TRBJ1-2|TRBV6-6|.|TRBD1
TGTGCCAGCCGGCAGGGGGCAGGGTATGGCTACACCTTC
CASRQGAGYGYTF
>TRBJ2-4|TRBV7-9|.|TRBD2
TGTGCCAGCAGCTTACTAGCGGGGGCCAAAAACATTCAGTACTTC
CASSLLAGAKNIQYF
>TRBJ2-7|TRBV19|.|TRBD1
TGTGCCAGTAGTCGGGACAGGGGTTACGAGCAGTACTTC
CASSRDRGYEQYF
>TRBJ1-5|TRBV18|.|.
TGTGCCAGCTCACCGGGGCATACATCTCAGCCCCAGCATTTT
CASSPGHTSQPQHF
>TRBJ2-5|TRBV4-1|.|TRBD2
TGCGCCAGCAGCCAAGATCTCGGACTAGCGGGCCGCTGGGGACAAGAGACCCAGTACTTC
CASSQDLGLAGRWGQETQYF
>TRBJ2-1|TRBV11-2|.|TRBD2
TGTGCCAGCAGCTCCCTAGCGGGACTCTACAATGAGCAGTTCTTC
CASSSLAGLYNEQFF
>TRBJ2-7|TRBV6-5|.|TRBD2
TGTGCCAGCAGTTCCCCTAGCGGGGGGGCTAACTACGAGCAGTACTTC
CASSSPSGGANYEQYF